A selection of T cell receptor beta chains follows, all from one sample in a study of identical twins. MiXCR, run by TCRdb on the 5' RACE reads, gives a single entry per CDR3 protein. This sample has around 1.7 million distinct CDR3 sequences; less than 35% occur once, and the top ten carry roughly 0.3%. The sequencing sample was made of cord blood. These receptors were taken from a newborn girl in good health. CDR3s include the opening cysteine and the closing phenylalanine or tryptophan. A D gene is named only where the DNA matches it firmly. Size is omitted from some rows. Given values are once, few, many or a class for expanded clones.

size: few
V: TRBV20-1
J: TRBJ2-7
D: NA
DNA: TGCAGTGAGCGTGGATTGGCTTACGAGCAGTACTTC
CDR3: CSERGLAYEQYF

size: many
V: TRBV27
J: TRBJ2-5
D: NA
DNA: TGTGCCAGCAGTTTTTTAGGGAATGAGCAGTACTTC
CDR3: CASSFLGNEQYF

size: NA
V: TRBV12-3/TRBV12-4
J: TRBJ2-1
D: NA
DNA: TGTGCCAGCAGCCCTAGGGGACTTCTCGGCGATGAGCAGTTCTTC
CDR3: CASSPRGLLGDEQFF

size: many
V: TRBV20-1
J: TRBJ2-3
D: NA
DNA: TGCAGTGGTGGGACAGATACGCAGTATTTT
CDR3: CSGGTDTQYF

size: few
V: TRBV7-9
J: TRBJ2-2
D: NA
DNA: TGTGCCAGCAGCTTAGGGGTGGCATCTAACACCGGGGAGCTGTTTTTT
CDR3: CASSLGVASNTGELFF

size: NA
V: TRBV7-9
J: TRBJ2-5
D: TRBD2
DNA: TGTGCCGGCAGCCGACTAGCTGAAGAGACCCAGTACTTC
CDR3: CAGSRLAEETQYF

size: NA
V: TRBV11-1
J: TRBJ2-1
D: TRBD2
DNA: TGTGCCAGCAGCTCGACTAGCCGTCGGGTCTACAATGAGCAGTTCTTC
CDR3: CASSSTSRRVYNEQFF

size: NA
V: TRBV10-3
J: TRBJ2-4
D: TRBD1
DNA: TGTGCCATCAGCGCGATCGGACAGGGAAACATTCAGTACTTC
CDR3: CAISAIGQGNIQYF

size: NA
V: TRBV5-6
J: TRBJ2-1
D: NA
DNA: TGTGCCAGCAGCCGCCTTACTAGAGGGGGCTACAATGAGCAGTTCTTC
CDR3: CASSRLTRGGYNEQFF

size: NA
V: TRBV7-9
J: TRBJ2-1
D: TRBD1
DNA: TGTGCCAGCAGCCTGCAACAATTGGACAGGGCGCTCTACAATGAGCAGTTCTTC
CDR3: CASSLQQLDRALYNEQFF

size: NA
V: TRBV7-6
J: TRBJ1-1
D: TRBD1
DNA: TGTGCCAGCAGCTTAGAGGCGACAGGGGGGAACACTGAAGCTTTCTTT
CDR3: CASSLEATGGNTEAFF

size: NA
V: TRBV7-9
J: TRBJ1-1
D: NA
DNA: TGTGCCAGCAGCTTAGCGGGGTCTCTTTCTGAAGCTTTCTTT
CDR3: CASSLAGSLSEAFF

size: NA
V: TRBV3-1
J: TRBJ2-3
D: NA
DNA: TGTGCCGGCAGCCCCACAGGGAGTTGGACAGATACGCAGTATTTT
CDR3: CAGSPTGSWTDTQYF

size: few
V: TRBV11-2
J: TRBJ2-7
D: NA
DNA: TGTGCCAGCAGCTTAGATCCCACAGGGAGGGAGCAGTACTTC
CDR3: CASSLDPTGREQYF

size: few
V: TRBV9
J: TRBJ2-1
D: TRBD2
DNA: TGTGCCAGCAGCACCCGACTAGCGGGGCGGAATGAGCAGTTCTTC
CDR3: CASSTRLAGRNEQFF

size: NA
V: TRBV20-1
J: TRBJ1-2
D: TRBD1
DNA: TGCAGTGCTAGGGACAGGGGTATCTATGGCTACACCTTC
CDR3: CSARDRGIYGYTF

size: NA
V: TRBV20-1
J: TRBJ2-3
D: TRBD2
DNA: TGCAGTGCTAGAGATGTGGTAGCGGGAGAGGCAGATACGCAGTATTTT
CDR3: CSARDVVAGEADTQYF

size: few
V: TRBV7-8
J: TRBJ2-3
D: TRBD2
DNA: TGTGCCAGCAGCCTTATACTAGCGGGAACGTCGGATACGCAGTATTTT
CDR3: CASSLILAGTSDTQYF

size: NA
V: TRBV27
J: TRBJ2-1
D: TRBD2
DNA: TGTGCCAGCAGTTTACGTAGGATGCGGGAGCCCTTCAATGAGCAGTTCTTC
CDR3: CASSLRRMREPFNEQFF

size: NA
V: TRBV14
J: TRBJ1-6
D: NA
DNA: TGTGCCAGCAGCCAAGAGCGTAAGGGGGGTACGACACCCCTCCACTTT
CDR3: CASSQERKGGTTPLHF

size: few
V: TRBV3-1
J: TRBJ1-2
D: NA
DNA: TGTGCCAGCAGCAAATGGACTGTTGCCGGGAGGGGATATGGCTACACCTTC
CDR3: CASSKWTVAGRGYGYTF

size: NA
V: TRBV20-1
J: TRBJ2-2
D: NA
DNA: TGCAGTGCTAGAGACGGAAAAACGTGGACCGGGGAGCTGTTTTTT
CDR3: CSARDGKTWTGELFF

size: few
V: TRBV2
J: TRBJ2-3
D: NA
DNA: TGTGCCAGCAGTGAAAAAAATACGCAGTATTTT
CDR3: CASSEKNTQYF

size: NA
V: TRBV6-1
J: TRBJ2-1
D: TRBD2
DNA: TGTGCCAGCAGTGAAGCGCTTCACGGGGGGGCCTACAATGAGCAGTTCTTC
CDR3: CASSEALHGGAYNEQFF

size: few
V: TRBV2
J: TRBJ2-1
D: NA
DNA: TGTGCCAGCAGTCCAGGGTTTGGGGAGGTCCAGTTCTTC
CDR3: CASSPGFGEVQFF

size: few
V: TRBV19
J: TRBJ1-2
D: NA
DNA: TGTGCCAGTAGTGGCCCTCAGGGCTCCTATGGCTACACCTTC
CDR3: CASSGPQGSYGYTF

size: NA
V: TRBV25-1
J: TRBJ2-1
D: TRBD2
DNA: TGTGCCAACAGTGAATATCGGGAGGGAGGTAATGAGCAGTTCTTC
CDR3: CANSEYREGGNEQFF

size: few
V: TRBV5-4
J: TRBJ2-1
D: NA
DNA: TGTGCCAGCAGCTTACTCCATTCAGGGTCATACAATGAGCAGTTCTTC
CDR3: CASSLLHSGSYNEQFF

size: NA
V: TRBV7-8
J: TRBJ2-5
D: NA
DNA: TGTGCCAGCAGCCCTAAGGTTGCTGGGGAGACCCAGTACTTC
CDR3: CASSPKVAGETQYF

size: NA
V: TRBV30
J: TRBJ2-7
D: NA
DNA: TGTGCCTGGACCCGATCCTTTAACTACGAGCAGTACTTC
CDR3: CAWTRSFNYEQYF

size: many
V: TRBV20-1
J: TRBJ2-3
D: NA
DNA: TGCAGTGCTAGACGAACTACAGATACGCAGTATTTT
CDR3: CSARRTTDTQYF

size: few
V: TRBV5-1
J: TRBJ1-6
D: TRBD1
DNA: TGCGCCAACCCTGGACAGGAGGAAAATTCACCCCTCCACTTT
CDR3: CANPGQEENSPLHF

size: NA
V: TRBV28
J: TRBJ2-7
D: TRBD2
DNA: TGTGCCAGCAAAGAGACTAGCGGGAGAAGGAAGTCAGGGGAGCAGTACTTC
CDR3: CASKETSGRRKSGEQYF

size: many
V: TRBV10-3
J: TRBJ2-1
D: NA
DNA: TGTGCCATCAGTGAGCGGGAGAAAAACAATGAGCAGTTCTTC
CDR3: CAISEREKNNEQFF

size: few
V: TRBV20-1
J: TRBJ2-5
D: TRBD2
DNA: TGCAGTGCTAGGGCGGGGGTACGAAGACCCCAGTACTTC
CDR3: CSARAGVRRPQYF

size: few
V: TRBV20-1
J: TRBJ1-5
D: NA
DNA: TGCAGTGCTAGAGAGTTGAGGGGCATGAGCAATCAGCCCCAGCATTTT
CDR3: CSARELRGMSNQPQHF

size: NA
V: TRBV24-1
J: TRBJ2-1
D: TRBD2
DNA: TGTGCCACCAGTGACCCCACTAGCGGGAGTGGGAATGAGCAGTTCTTC
CDR3: CATSDPTSGSGNEQFF

size: NA
V: TRBV9
J: TRBJ2-1
D: TRBD1
DNA: TGTGCCAGCAGCGTAGCGGGGACAGGGGACTACAATGAGCAGTTCTTC
CDR3: CASSVAGTGDYNEQFF

size: many
V: TRBV12-3/TRBV12-4
J: TRBJ2-1
D: TRBD2
DNA: TGTGCCAGCAGTTTAGCGCGTAGCGGGAGGGCCTACAATGAGCAGTTCTTC
CDR3: CASSLARSGRAYNEQFF

size: many
V: TRBV10-3
J: TRBJ1-2
D: TRBD1
DNA: TGTGCCATCAGTGCCCTGACAGGGGCCAACTATGGCTACACCTTC
CDR3: CAISALTGANYGYTF

size: NA
V: TRBV27
J: TRBJ2-7
D: TRBD1
DNA: TGTGCCAGCAGTTTATCGGGGGACAGGGGTAACGAGCAGTACTTC
CDR3: CASSLSGDRGNEQYF

size: NA
V: TRBV11-2
J: TRBJ2-3
D: NA
DNA: TGTGCCAGCAGCAAATCCCCCATCCGCCCCACAGATACGCAGTATTTT
CDR3: CASSKSPIRPTDTQYF

size: few
V: TRBV28
J: TRBJ2-1
D: TRBD2
DNA: TGTGCCAGCAGTTTTAGCGGGACCCACAATGAGCAGTTCTTC
CDR3: CASSFSGTHNEQFF

size: NA
V: TRBV5-5
J: TRBJ1-4
D: NA
DNA: TGTGCCAGCAGCTTGTTGAGTTGGGCAACTAATGAAAAACTGTTTTTT
CDR3: CASSLLSWATNEKLFF

size: NA
V: TRBV13
J: TRBJ2-2
D: NA
DNA: TGTGCCAGCAGCCCCGATGATAGAGCGGGTCGTGACACCGGGGAGCTGTTTTTT
CDR3: CASSPDDRAGRDTGELFF

size: NA
V: TRBV20-1
J: TRBJ2-7
D: NA
DNA: TGCAGTGGAGGGCGGGGGACAAACTACAATGAGCAGTACTTC
CDR3: CSGGRGTNYNEQYF

size: many
V: TRBV10-3
J: TRBJ2-1
D: TRBD1
DNA: TGTGCCATTCGACAGGGGGCTGGGAATGAGCAGTTCTTC
CDR3: CAIRQGAGNEQFF

size: NA
V: TRBV3-1
J: TRBJ2-5
D: NA
DNA: TGTGCCAGCAGCCAAGTCACAGGCCAAGAGACCCAGTACTTC
CDR3: CASSQVTGQETQYF

size: NA
V: TRBV5-6
J: TRBJ2-2
D: NA
DNA: TGTGCCAGCAGCTTCGTCGGCAGGGTCGGCACCGGGGAGCTGTTTTTT
CDR3: CASSFVGRVGTGELFF

size: NA
V: TRBV27
J: TRBJ2-3
D: NA
DNA: TGTGCCAGCGGCCCCAGGGGCACTAGCACAGATACGCAGTATTTT
CDR3: CASGPRGTSTDTQYF

size: NA
V: TRBV3-1
J: TRBJ2-1
D: TRBD2
DNA: TGTGCCAGCAGCCAAGATTGGCGGGGGGGCCTCAATGAGCAGTTCTTC
CDR3: CASSQDWRGGLNEQFF

size: NA
V: TRBV11-2
J: TRBJ2-5
D: TRBD2
DNA: TGTGCCAGCAGCCCGCGCCAGGGACTACGGAATGAGCAGTACTTC
CDR3: CASSPRQGLRNEQYF